Listed below are T cell receptor beta chains from one sample, sequenced in a study of regulatory and conventional T cells in RAG deficiency. Method: immunoSEQ multiplex PCR; TCRdb's copy keeps in-frame clones and lacks some. The table shows roughly 28,000 clones, with about nine tenths occurring only once. This sample was shared with a second study, whose subject was regulatory T cells.

Sequenced material: Tregs sorted from blood. The receptors shown here come from a human donor in good health. The CDR3 runs from the conserved cysteine through the conserved F or W. The order of the fields is D gene, J gene, clone size, V gene, CDR3 protein, CDR3 DNA. The D gene is left open where the match is weak. Not all rows give a size; the values are once, few, many and, for expanded clones, a class.

.,TRBJ2-7,.,TRBV2,CASSPSSYEQYF,TGTGCCAGCAGCCCGAGCTCCTACGAGCAGTACTTC
.,TRBJ2-7,.,TRBV11-1,CASSLGRGDEQYF,TGTGCCAGCAGCTTGGGCAGGGGCGACGAGCAGTACTTC
.,TRBJ2-7,.,TRBV5-4,CASSLGPEDEQYF,TGTGCCAGCAGCTTGGGTCCTGAGGACGAGCAGTACTTC
TRBD2,TRBJ2-7,.,TRBV6-1,CASPSGGLTYEQYF,TGTGCCAGCCCTAGCGGGGGCCTCACCTACGAGCAGTACTTC
TRBD1,TRBJ2-6,few,TRBV5-1,CASSLAFEGGAGANVLTF,TGCGCCAGCAGCTTGGCATTCGAAGGGGGCGCTGGGGCCAACGTCCTGACTTTC
.,TRBJ2-1,.,TRBV5-4,CASSWGKGSEQFF,TGTGCCAGCAGCTGGGGCAAGGGGAGCGAGCAGTTCTTC
.,TRBJ2-7,.,TRBV6-1,CASKPGAHSYEQYF,TGTGCCAGCAAGCCCGGGGCCCACTCCTACGAGCAGTACTTC
TRBD1,TRBJ1-1,.,TRBV7-6,CASKSRTGENTEAFF,TGTGCCAGCAAGAGCAGGACAGGGGAGAACACTGAAGCTTTCTTT
TRBD1,TRBJ1-2,few,TRBV5-4,CASSSDRGLHYGYTF,TGTGCCAGCAGCTCGGACAGGGGGCTTCACTATGGCTACACCTTC
.,TRBJ2-7,.,TRBV2,CASSGGSSGSEQYF,TGTGCCAGCAGTGGGGGTAGCAGCGGCTCCGAGCAGTACTTC
.,TRBJ1-1,.,TRBV2,CARLRVGMNTEAFF,TGTGCCAGGTTAAGGGTGGGCATGAACACTGAAGCTTTCTTT
.,TRBJ2-2,.,TRBV5-1,CATRETGFTGELFF,TGCGCCACCAGGGAGACAGGCTTCACCGGGGAGCTGTTTTTT
.,TRBJ1-6,once,TRBV15,CATSRDLGSSYNSPLHF,TGTGCCACCAGCAGAGATCTGGGGAGCTCCTATAATTCACCCCTCCACTTT
TRBD1,TRBJ1-1,.,TRBV6-5,CASSSGTGVLDTEAFF,TGTGCCAGCAGTTCCGGGACAGGGGTCTTGGACACTGAAGCTTTCTTT
TRBD1,TRBJ2-6,.,TRBV19,CASSTRQGVSSGANVLTF,TGTGCCAGTAGTACGCGACAGGGTGTTTCTTCTGGGGCCAACGTCCTGACTTTC
TRBD1,TRBJ1-3,.,TRBV14,CASSQAGGGNTIYF,TGTGCCAGCAGCCAAGCAGGGGGTGGAAACACCATATATTTT
TRBD1,TRBJ1-4,.,TRBV28,CASEDRGWEKLFF,TGTGCCAGCGAGGACAGGGGATGGGAAAAACTGTTTTTT
.,TRBJ2-3,.,TRBV30,CAWMVRYTQYF,TGTGCCTGGATGGTCCGGTATACGCAGTATTTT
.,TRBJ1-1,.,TRBV2,CASSGSGLGGTEAFF,TGTGCCAGCAGTGGGTCCGGTTTGGGGGGCACTGAAGCTTTCTTT
.,TRBJ2-2,.,TRBV5-1,CASSRQVVGELFF,TGCGCCAGCAGCAGACAGGTAGTCGGGGAGCTGTTTTTT
.,TRBJ2-7,once,TRBV7-2,CASSLAGQQVYEQYF,TGTGCCAGCAGCTTAGCCGGACAGCAAGTCTACGAGCAGTACTTC
.,TRBJ2-1,.,TRBV7-3,CASSLNGAQGHNEQFF,TGTGCCAGCAGCTTAAACGGGGCACAGGGCCACAATGAGCAGTTCTTC
.,TRBJ1-5,.,TRBV10-3,CAIRGGDQPQHF,TGTGCCATCCGAGGAGGGGATCAGCCCCAGCATTTT
.,TRBJ1-1,.,TRBV5-1,CASSELVTGSAEAFF,TGCGCCAGCAGCGAATTAGTAACAGGGAGCGCTGAAGCTTTCTTT
.,TRBJ1-4,.,TRBV6-5,CASSPTGREKLFF,TGTGCCAGCAGTCCCACAGGGAGGGAAAAACTGTTTTTT
TRBD2,TRBJ2-5,.,TRBV7-3,CASSFGLAGKETQYF,TGTGCCAGCAGCTTCGGCCTAGCGGGGAAAGAGACCCAGTACTTC
.,TRBJ2-7,.,TRBV7-8,CASSPTSLSSYEQYF,TGTGCCAGCAGTCCGACCTCTCTCTCCTCCTACGAGCAGTACTTC
.,TRBJ2-6,.,TRBV6-1,CASRAQAYGANVLTF,TGTGCCAGCAGGGCGCAGGCCTATGGGGCCAACGTCCTGACTTTC
.,TRBJ1-1,.,TRBV11-1,CASRSTGMNTEAFF,TGTGCCAGCAGATCAACAGGGATGAACACTGAAGCTTTCTTT
.,TRBJ1-5,once,TRBV7-9,CASSLKGVNQPQHF,TGTGCCAGCAGCTTAAAGGGAGTCAATCAGCCCCAGCATTTT
.,TRBJ1-4,.,TRBV18,CASSRGHQDGEKLFF,TGTGCCAGCTCACGGGGGCATCAGGACGGTGAAAAACTGTTTTTT
.,TRBJ1-2,once,TRBV5-6,CASSWSFTSAGYGYTF,TGTGCCAGCAGCTGGTCCTTTACCTCGGCGGGCTATGGCTACACCTTC
.,TRBJ1-2,.,TRBV18,CASSPPNIYYGYTF,TGTGCCAGCTCCCCCCCGAACATCTACTATGGCTACACCTTC
.,TRBJ1-4,.,TRBV11-2,CASSLVRGANEKLFF,TGTGCCAGCAGCCTAGTGAGGGGGGCTAATGAAAAACTGTTTTTT
.,TRBJ2-2,.,TRBV7-9,CASSFSRTNTGELFF,TGTGCCAGCAGCTTCTCTCGAACGAACACCGGGGAGCTGTTTTTT
TRBD2,TRBJ2-1,.,TRBV4-1,CASSQDRTGGLVGANEQFF,TGCGCCAGCAGCCAAGATCGGACGGGGGGTCTAGTAGGTGCCAATGAGCAGTTCTTC
TRBD1,TRBJ2-7,few,TRBV6-5,CASSARTGGTYEQYF,TGTGCCAGCAGTGCACGGACAGGGGGTACCTACGAGCAGTACTTC
TRBD2,TRBJ2-3,.,TRBV4-2,CASSQDLGSGGSLTGTQYF,TGTGCCAGCAGCCAAGATCTGGGGAGCGGGGGGTCCCTCACGGGTACGCAGTATTTT
.,TRBJ1-2,.,TRBV10-3,CAVLRETNYGYTF,TGTGCCGTACTCAGGGAAACGAACTATGGCTACACCTTC
TRBD1,TRBJ2-7,.,TRBV5-1,CASSPYGTGTGEQYF,TGCGCCAGCAGCCCCTACGGGACAGGGACAGGCGAGCAGTACTTC
.,TRBJ1-6,.,TRBV5-1,CASSSGIEDSPLHF,TGCGCCAGCAGCTCCGGGATCGAGGATTCACCCCTCCACTTT
.,TRBJ1-6,.,TRBV5-6,CASSWGQGVVNSPLHF,TGTGCCAGCAGCTGGGGGCAAGGGGTAGTAAATTCACCCCTCCACTTT
.,TRBJ1-2,.,TRBV6-6,CATTPGTLYGYTF,TGTGCCACTACCCCCGGGACACTGTATGGCTACACCTTC
.,TRBJ2-3,.,TRBV7-9,CASSLWDTQYF,TGTGCCAGCAGTCTTTGGGATACGCAGTATTTT
.,TRBJ2-1,once,TRBV6-5,CASIPGWLNEQFF,TGTGCCAGCATACCCGGATGGCTCAATGAGCAGTTCTTC
.,TRBJ1-2,few,TRBV6-1,CASEGARGVYGYTF,TGTGCCAGCGAGGGAGCTAGGGGAGTTTATGGCTACACCTTC
.,TRBJ1-4,.,TRBV15,CATSRGQGFEKLFF,TGTGCCACCAGCAGGGGACAAGGGTTCGAAAAACTGTTTTTT
.,TRBJ2-7,.,TRBV5-4,CASSLEPGAEQYF,TGTGCCAGCAGCTTGGAACCGGGAGCCGAGCAGTACTTC
.,TRBJ2-3,.,TRBV5-4,CASSFRDNWSPDTQYF,TGTGCCAGCAGCTTCCGGGACAACTGGAGCCCAGATACGCAGTATTTT
TRBD2,TRBJ2-7,few,TRBV2,CASMRPGGLYEQYF,TGTGCCAGCATGAGGCCGGGGGGGCTCTACGAGCAGTACTTC
.,TRBJ1-1,.,TRBV25-1,CASTSWINTEAFF,TGTGCCAGCACCTCTTGGATTAACACTGAAGCTTTCTTT